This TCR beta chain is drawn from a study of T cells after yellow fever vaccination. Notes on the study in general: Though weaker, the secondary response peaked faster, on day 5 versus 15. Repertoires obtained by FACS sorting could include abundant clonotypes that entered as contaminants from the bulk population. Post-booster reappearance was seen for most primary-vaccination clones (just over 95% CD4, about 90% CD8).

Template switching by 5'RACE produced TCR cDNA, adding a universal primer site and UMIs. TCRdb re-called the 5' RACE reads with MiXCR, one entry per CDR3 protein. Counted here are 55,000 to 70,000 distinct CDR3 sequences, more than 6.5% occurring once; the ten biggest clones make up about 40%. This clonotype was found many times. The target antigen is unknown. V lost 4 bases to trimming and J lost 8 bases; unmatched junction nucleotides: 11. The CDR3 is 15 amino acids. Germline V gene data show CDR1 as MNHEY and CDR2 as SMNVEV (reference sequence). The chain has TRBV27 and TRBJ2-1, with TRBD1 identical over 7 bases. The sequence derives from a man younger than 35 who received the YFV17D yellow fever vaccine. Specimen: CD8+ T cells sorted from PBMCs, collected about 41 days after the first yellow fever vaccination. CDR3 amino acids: CASSSRTGVMDEQFF. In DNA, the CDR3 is TGTGCCAGCAGTTCGAGAACAGGGGTGATGGATGAGCAGTTCTTC.